This T cell receptor (beta chain) is from a study of CD8+ T cells in alopecia areata. Overall study context: It was 6 to 18 months of tofacitinib, and then there were 6 months off drug.

Concerning this clone itself: No antigen is known for it.

Findings and caveats of the study: TCRs were shared less clearly across patients than in mice, possibly for HLA-related reasons. In scalp samples, resident alphabeta T cells of normal skin are also sequenced. Researchers report lesional scalp, most notably alopecia totalis/universalis, outstripped normal scalp in clonality.

The authors extracted RNA and reverse transcribed it into cDNA as the sequencing template. Some clones are missing from TCRdb's copy, which holds only in-frame ones; the method was immunoSEQ multiplex PCR. The sample holds about 190,000 clones, approximately 60% seen once. The treatment was: oral pan-JAK inhibitor, 5-10 mg twice daily. The sequence derives from a human donor with alopecia areata. This specimen was CD4+ T cells sorted from blood, taken at week 4, from a patient treated with tofacitinib.

The CDR3: CASSLQSGANVLTF. The DNA of the CDR3 is TGTGCCAGCTCACTCCAGTCTGGGGCCAACGTCCTGACTTTC. The chain carries TRBV18 and TRBJ2-6, with D hard to call. The CDR3 is 14 residues long. Between the trimmed V and J ends, which lost 4 bases and 1 base, there was a span of 5 bases. The germline gives CDR1 KGHSH, CDR2 LQKENI.